This T cell receptor (beta chain) was sequenced during a study of T-cell memory formation after mild COVID-19. Background on the study: There were largely donor-specific TCR clusters.

With respect to this clonotype: What it binds is not known.

Findings and limits, study-wide: The pre-infection memory compartment contained some responding clones, suggesting cross-reactive memory joined.

A single record per CDR3 protein comes from TCRdb applying MiXCR to the 5' RACE reads. The sample shows hundreds of thousands of distinct CDR3 sequences, about a sixth of them seen only once. Looked up from germline, CDR1 is LGHDT and CDR2 is YNNKEL (reference sequence). Trimming left V 0 bases short and J 1 base short, with 9 bases between. This CDR3 spans 15 amino acids. The V gene is TRBV3-1, the J gene TRBJ1-1; the D is unclear. This TCR derives from a man between 18 and 35 years old who had mild COVID-19 (a few samples of this study predate the infection). Cell type and time point are not known. Sequenced material: PBMCs or a T cell subset sorted from them (not recorded which). The CDR3 reads CASSQEVVKNTEAFF. The CDR3 DNA is TGTGCCAGCAGCCAAGAGGTGGTGAAGAACACTGAAGCTTTCTTT.